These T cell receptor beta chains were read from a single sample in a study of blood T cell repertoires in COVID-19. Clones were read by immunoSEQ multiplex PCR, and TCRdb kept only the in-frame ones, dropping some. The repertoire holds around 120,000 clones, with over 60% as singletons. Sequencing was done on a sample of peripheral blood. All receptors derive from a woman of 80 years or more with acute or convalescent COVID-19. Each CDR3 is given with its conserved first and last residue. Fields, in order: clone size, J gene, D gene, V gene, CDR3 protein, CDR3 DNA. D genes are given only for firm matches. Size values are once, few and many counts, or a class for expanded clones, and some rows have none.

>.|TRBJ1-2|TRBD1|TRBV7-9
CASSPRTGSNGYTF
TGTGCCAGCAGCCCCCGGACAGGGAGTAATGGCTACACCTTC
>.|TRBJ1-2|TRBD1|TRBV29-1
CSSNLGTGAGYTF
TGCAGCTCCAACCTCGGGACAGGCGCTGGCTACACCTTC
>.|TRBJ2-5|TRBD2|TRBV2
CASTMGLAQETQYF
TGTGCCAGCACGATGGGACTAGCTCAAGAGACCCAGTACTTC
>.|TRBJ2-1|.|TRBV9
CASSLSRLSSYNEQFF
TGTGCCAGCAGCTTATCCAGACTTAGCTCCTACAATGAGCAGTTCTTC
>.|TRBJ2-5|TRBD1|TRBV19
CASSITSYRTGGETQYF
TGTGCCAGTAGTATAACCTCTTACCGGACAGGGGGTGAGACCCAGTACTTC
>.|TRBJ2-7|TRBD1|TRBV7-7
CASSLDRDRAYEQYF
TGTGCTAGCAGCTTAGACCGGGACAGGGCCTACGAGCAGTACTTC
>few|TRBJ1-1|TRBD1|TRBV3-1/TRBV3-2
CASSLPTGREAFF
TGTGCCAGCAGCCTTCCGACAGGGAGAGAAGCTTTCTTT
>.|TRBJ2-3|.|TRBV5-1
CASSLAFTTRTETQYF
TGCGCCAGCAGCTTGGCCTTCACGACACGGACTGAAACGCAGTATTTT
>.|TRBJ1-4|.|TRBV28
CASRWGLSTNEKLFF
TGTGCCAGCCGTTGGGGCCTCTCAACTAATGAAAAACTGTTTTTT
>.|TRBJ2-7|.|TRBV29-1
CSVSLPGQSSYEQYF
TGCAGCGTTAGCCTCCCTGGTCAAAGCTCCTACGAGCAGTACTTC
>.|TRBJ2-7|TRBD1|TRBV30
CAWSGQSWEQYF
TGTGCCTGGTCGGGACAGAGCTGGGAGCAGTACTTC
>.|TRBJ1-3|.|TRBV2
CASSAVNGNTIYF
TGTGCCAGCAGTGCTGTAAATGGAAACACCATATATTTT
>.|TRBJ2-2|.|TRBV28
CASSPILYANTGELFF
TGTGCCAGCAGTCCAATCCTATACGCGAACACCGGGGAGCTGTTTTTT
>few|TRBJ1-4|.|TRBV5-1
CASSTYATNEKLFF
TGCGCCAGCAGCACATACGCAACTAATGAAAAACTGTTTTTT
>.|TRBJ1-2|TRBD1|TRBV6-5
CASSDPGQGAYGYTF
TGTGCCAGCAGCGACCCGGGACAGGGCGCCTATGGCTACACCTTC
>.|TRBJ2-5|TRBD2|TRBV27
CASRSSGRETQYF
TGTGCCAGCAGGTCTAGCGGGCGGGAGACCCAGTACTTC